The present T cell receptor beta chain was sequenced within a study of blood T cell repertoires in COVID-19. The repertoire was sequenced with immunoSEQ multiplex PCR; TCRdb's copy has only in-frame clones and lacks some. The table records 250,000 or so clones, 65% to 90% of them present only once. J lost 5 bases, V lost 8 bases, and 2 bases had no gene match. CDR3 size: 13 residues. Germline-derived CDR1 and CDR2 are MNHEY and SMNVEV (reference sequence). Those who participated ranged in age from roughly 18 to 90 years and resided in 24 US areas. This chain links TRBV27 with TRBJ2-5; 13 positions match TRBD2. This sequence originates from a man aged 40-49 years who had recovered from COVID-19. Sample: PBMCs or T cells enriched from blood (not recorded which). This chain's CDR3 is CASWTSGSETQYF. Here the CDR3 DNA reads TGTGCCAGCTGGACTAGCGGGAGTGAGACCCAGTACTTC.